This T cell receptor beta chain was captured by sequencing in a study of Ad26.COV2.S vaccination and SARS-CoV-2 variants. Notes on the study in general: People given the vaccine had a wider spike-specific TCR breadth than placebo recipients did.

Treatment specified: some 20 received Ad26.COV2.S at low or high dose, single or two shots; about 5 received placebo; per-sample allocation not given. Collection of samples fell on day 63 after the first vaccine or placebo injection. Remarks on this clone: Its antigen is unknown. The sample contains more than one DNA sequence encoding this CDR3.

Data came from immunoSEQ multiplex PCR; TCRdb stores just in-frame clones and leaves some out. The sample yields 350,000 to 500,000 clones, 90% seen once. V gave up 6 bases and J gave up 0 bases, with 11 bases separating them. The CDR3 runs 14 residues. Germline lookup yields CDR1 MNHEY and CDR2 SVGAGI. The chain combines TRBV6-5 with TRBJ1-1, with D tentatively TRBD1 (6 bases). The sample in question was peripheral blood, obtained in a trial of Ad26.COV2.S vaccine versus placebo. The receptor was derived from a person aged 18-60 years who received the Ad26.COV2.S COVID-19 vaccine or a placebo. The CDR3 DNA follows: TGTGCCAGCAGCCGGGACACCTTGAACACTGAAGCTTTCTTT. Residues: CASSRDTLNTEAFF.